This is a list of T cell receptor beta chains from one sample in a study of a mutant IDH1 vaccine in newly diagnosed glioma. Libraries were prepared by immunoSEQ multiplex PCR; TCRdb keeps only in-frame clonotypes and omits some of them. The sample includes tens of thousands of clones, roughly four fifths of them seen just once. The sequences come from PBMCs, collected from a glioma patient treated with radiotherapy, temozolomide or both. The receptors were gathered from a woman aged 45-60 years with glioma. The CDR3 runs from the conserved cysteine through the conserved F or W. Each record gives: clone size, V gene, D gene, J gene, CDR3 DNA, CDR3 protein. D genes are given only for firm matches. Clone size is shown for a subset of rows, as once, few, many or a class of expanded clone.

NA	TRBV18	TRBD1	TRBJ1-2	TGTGCCAGCTCACCCCTTGGACAGGGGGCATATGGCTACACCTTC	CASSPLGQGAYGYTF
NA	TRBV9	NA	TRBJ2-5	TGTGCCAGCAGCGTAGCCGGGGAACCCCCAGAGACCCAGTACTTC	CASSVAGEPPETQYF
NA	TRBV6-5	TRBD1	TRBJ1-1	TGTGCCAGCGGACAGGGGGCGGAGGCTGAAGCTTTCTTT	CASGQGAEAEAFF
once	TRBV9	TRBD2	TRBJ2-1	TGTGCCAGCAGCGAGAGCGGGGGGGTAAACAATGAGCAGTTCTTC	CASSESGGVNNEQFF
NA	TRBV18	NA	TRBJ2-2	TGTGCCAGCAGCCGGTCCGGGAACACCGGGGAGCTGTTTTTT	CASSRSGNTGELFF
NA	TRBV11-3	TRBD1	TRBJ2-7	TGTGCCAGCAGCTTAGACCCCGACAGGGACGAGCAGTACTTC	CASSLDPDRDEQYF
NA	TRBV6-5	TRBD1	TRBJ2-7	TGTGCCAGCAGTCGCGGACAGGAACCCTCGTACGAGCAGTACTTC	CASSRGQEPSYEQYF
NA	TRBV9	TRBD1	TRBJ1-6	TGTGCCAGCAGCGCCCGGGACAGGGGCGGTTCACCCCTCCACTTT	CASSARDRGGSPLHF
NA	TRBV5-6	NA	TRBJ1-5	TGTGCCAGCAGCTTGGGGGTTAGCAATCAGCCCCAGCATTTT	CASSLGVSNQPQHF
NA	TRBV9	NA	TRBJ2-2	TGTGCCAGCAGCGTCAGGACGGCCCAAGGCGGGGAGCTGTTTTTT	CASSVRTAQGGELFF
NA	TRBV6-1	TRBD1	TRBJ1-1	TGTGCCAGCACCAGGGACAGGATTCCTGGTGGAGCTTTCTTT	CASTRDRIPGGAFF
NA	TRBV29-1	NA	TRBJ2-1	TGCAGCGTTGAACAGGGACTCAATGAGCAGTTCTTC	CSVEQGLNEQFF
NA	TRBV30	TRBD1	TRBJ1-2	TGTGCCTGGGGGACAGGCGGAGAGGTCCGCGGCTACACCTTC	CAWGTGGEVRGYTF
once	TRBV9	NA	TRBJ1-6	TGTGCCAGCAGCGTCGATAATTCACCCCTCCACTTT	CASSVDNSPLHF
NA	TRBV4-1	TRBD2	TRBJ2-5	TGCGCCAGCAGCCAAGACCCAGCGGGGGGGCAAGAGACCCAGTACTTC	CASSQDPAGGQETQYF
NA	TRBV5-1	TRBD1	TRBJ1-2	TGCGCCAGCAGCCCGGGACAGGCTTCCGATGGCTACACCTTC	CASSPGQASDGYTF
NA	TRBV2	NA	TRBJ1-2	TGTGCCAGCAGGGGGACATACTATGGCTACACCTTC	CASRGTYYGYTF
NA	TRBV19	NA	TRBJ1-6	TGTGCCAGTAGTATAGTAGGCGGGATCTCCTATAATTCACCCCTCCACTTT	CASSIVGGISYNSPLHF
NA	TRBV28	NA	TRBJ1-5	TGTGCCAGCAGTCCCGGACAGAACAATCAGCCCCAGCATTTT	CASSPGQNNQPQHF
NA	TRBV6-5	NA	TRBJ1-2	TGTGCCACAACCGAGGGGGGCCGGGGCTACACCTTC	CATTEGGRGYTF
NA	TRBV29-1	TRBD1	TRBJ1-2	TGCAGCGTTTCACAGGGGGTGGAATATGGCTACACCTTC	CSVSQGVEYGYTF
NA	TRBV19	TRBD1	TRBJ2-7	TGTGCCAGTAGTCTCATTACCGGGACAGGGACCCTCCAGTACTTC	CASSLITGTGTLQYF
NA	TRBV14	TRBD2	TRBJ2-1	TGTGCCAGCAGCCGGGGACTAGTAACCTACAATGAGCAGTTCTTC	CASSRGLVTYNEQFF
NA	TRBV5-1	NA	TRBJ1-6	TGCGCCAGCAGCTTGGACCATAATTCACCCCTCCACTTT	CASSLDHNSPLHF
NA	TRBV18	NA	TRBJ2-1	TGTGCCAGCTCACCCGTAAGGGACAATGAGCAGTTCTTC	CASSPVRDNEQFF
NA	TRBV29-1	NA	TRBJ2-7	TGCAGCGTTGACCAGGGGAGGTCCTACGAGCAGTACTTC	CSVDQGRSYEQYF
NA	TRBV9	NA	TRBJ2-1	TGTGCCAGCAGTGATAATAGGGGGATAAGCAATTCCTACAATGAGCAGTTCTTC	CASSDNRGISNSYNEQFF
NA	TRBV2	NA	TRBJ1-2	TGTGCCAGCAGCCTCCCGAGGGGTGGCTACACCTTC	CASSLPRGGYTF
NA	TRBV15	TRBD2	TRBJ2-1	TGTGCCACCAGCAGAGGCGGGGGGGTCTCCTACAATGAGCAGTTCTTC	CATSRGGGVSYNEQFF
NA	TRBV29-1	NA	TRBJ2-4	TGCAGCGTTGGCGGAGTGTCAGGGGGGGACATTCAGTACTTC	CSVGGVSGGDIQYF
NA	TRBV27	TRBD1	TRBJ1-6	TGTGCCAGCAGTCCCAGGGACAGGGACGCTTCACCCCTCCACTTT	CASSPRDRDASPLHF
NA	TRBV27	NA	TRBJ2-1	TGTGCCAGCAGTTCCCCAGGGGAGGGGACGTTCTTC	CASSSPGEGTFF
NA	TRBV7-9	NA	TRBJ1-1	TGTGCCAGCAGCTCCGACCCGAACACTGAAGCTTTCTTT	CASSSDPNTEAFF
NA	TRBV6-6	NA	TRBJ1-3	TGTGCCAGCAGTTACTCGACTCAGGGCGGGGGAAACACCATATATTTT	CASSYSTQGGGNTIYF
NA	TRBV14	NA	TRBJ2-5	TGTGCCAGCAGCCAAGGTTGGGGAGAGACCCAGTACTTC	CASSQGWGETQYF
NA	TRBV9	NA	TRBJ1-2	TGTGCCAGCAGCGCCAAGCCCTATGGACAGCTGAACTATGGCTACACCTTC	CASSAKPYGQLNYGYTF
NA	TRBV4-1	NA	TRBJ1-5	TGCGCCAGCAGCCAAAATTCGCAAGGGGTGGTCAATCAGCCCCAGCATTTT	CASSQNSQGVVNQPQHF
NA	TRBV4-2	NA	TRBJ2-7	TGTGCCAGCAGCCACCTTTTCGGGGACTACGAGCAGTACTTC	CASSHLFGDYEQYF
NA	TRBV6-5	NA	TRBJ1-2	TGTGCCAGCAGGGGGTTTGAAACTAACTATGGCTACACCTTC	CASRGFETNYGYTF
NA	TRBV5-6	NA	TRBJ1-2	TGTGCCAGCAGCTTGGTACAGGGTAACTATGGCTACACCTTC	CASSLVQGNYGYTF
NA	TRBV7-8	TRBD1	TRBJ1-6	TGTGCCAGCAGCCTCGGGACAGGGGGCGATTCACCCCTCCACTTT	CASSLGTGGDSPLHF